This T cell receptor beta chain was sequenced in a study of T cells in Graves' hyperthyroidism and ophthalmopathy. CDR1 is MDHEN, CDR2 SYDVKM, per germline. The CDR3 is 15 amino acids. The V end lost 9 bases, the J end lost 5 bases, and 22 bases lay between the germline ends. Amplified TCR beta CDR3 regions came from RNA transcripts. Initially, a first-round RT-PCR of the TCR CDR3 employed the HTBI primer set. TCRdb processed the multiplex PCR reads anew with MiXCR; each CDR3 protein has one entry. The sample shows approximately 610,000 distinct CDR3 sequences, roughly 14% of them seen only once. Ophthalmopathy patients had moderate-to-severe active disease, CAS ≥3, NOSPECS ≥4, and disease duration under 3 months. Exclusion of a patient resulted from uncontrolled infection, other autoimmune disease, pregnancy or lactation. This clonotype was seen repeatedly, ten times or more.

Sequenced: blood. This receptor was taken from a woman aged 40 to 50 with Graves' ophthalmopathy. The chain recombines TRBV28 with TRBJ2-5; TRBD2 might be the D (6 bases). The CDR3 loop is CASRTGGMGVETQYF. The CDR3 DNA follows: TGTGCCAGTCGGACGGGCGGGATGGGTGTTGAGACCCAGTACTTC.